The T cell receptor beta chain under discussion was sequenced for a study of blood T cell repertoires in COVID-19. The CDR3 has 16 amino acids. TCRdb's copy holds only in-frame clones and misses some; the assay was immunoSEQ multiplex PCR. The table records 36,000 or so clones, 75% to 95% of them present only once. The chain is built from TRBV12-1 and TRBJ2-5; TRBD2 was called by the table and not checked on the DNA. TRBV12-1 is a known pseudogene. This receptor was identified in a human donor in a cohort sampled during active COVID-19. The sample comprised peripheral blood. CDR3 sequence reads: CASSLTSGMGKETQYF. The CDR3 bases are TGTGCCAGCAGCTTGACTAGCGGGATGGGGAAAGAGACCCAGTACTTC.